This T cell receptor beta chain was captured by sequencing in a study of control samples from healthy donors and cancer patients. TCRdb keeps only in-frame clones here, not all; method: immunoSEQ multiplex PCR. Here the sample spans approximately 13,000 clones, just under 95% being singletons. With 7 bases clipped from V and 5 bases from J, the junction kept 13 bases outside the gene matches. Germline CDR1 is SQVTM and CDR2 is ANQGSEA. The CDR3 consists of 15 residues. Sample: PBMCs. This sequence joins TRBV29-1 and TRBJ2-2; TRBD1 matches at 7 bases. This TCR was sampled from an elderly man with lung cancer. The DNA for the CDR3 is TGCAGCGCCAGAAAGGGGGACAGCTTAACCGGGGAGCTGTTTTTT. Its translation is CSARKGDSLTGELFF.